This T cell receptor beta chain was identified during a study of blood T cell repertoires in COVID-19. Study background: Samples came from the United States, Italy and Spain, spanning acute and convalescent COVID-19. PBMCs, B-cell-depleted T cells, or T cells were the source of the cDNA or gDNA that made up the material.

Worth noting for this clone: This sample also contains other DNA sequences that code for the same CDR3.

Study processing details: Amplification from reference gene primers served as the basis for estimated nucleated cell counts. TCRdb keeps only in-frame clones here, not all; method: immunoSEQ multiplex PCR. The V and J calls and clone size come from that table; D and trimming were worked out from the DNA. The sample has about 200,000 clones, 70% to 90% seen once. V lost 6 bases to trimming and J lost 2 bases; unmatched junction nucleotides: 2. This CDR3 contains 13 residues. Germline V gene lookup returns CDR1 MNHEY and CDR2 SVGAGI. Seattle's enrolled individuals joined amid active infection and were then monitored longitudinally.

This clonotype originated in a man aged 60 to 69 with COVID-19, enrolled during active disease. Sequenced input: peripheral blood. This chain links TRBV6-5 with TRBJ1-2; 8 nucleotides match TRBD1. CDR3 in DNA: TGTGCCAGCAGAAGACAGGGGAACTATGGCTACACCTTC. It translates to CASRRQGNYGYTF.